Presented here are 3 T cell receptor beta chains from one specimen sequenced in a study of cytomegalovirus exposure and HLA in healthy donors. With 60 Vbeta and 13 Jbeta primers, the PCR was carried out. Only in-frame clones appear in the TCRdb table, and some are missing; sequencing was by immunoSEQ multiplex PCR. The sample has over 80,000 clones; around 80% are singletons. Sample: PBMCs. Receptor source: a man aged 40-49 years in good health and CMV-seropositive.

This chain connects TRBV4-2 to TRBJ1-4; no reliable D call. The V and J ends lost 1 base and 6 bases respectively, with 9 bases between them. The CDR3 has 14 residues. The germline V gene encodes CDR1 LGHNA and CDR2 YNFKEQ. The CDR3 is CASSQGGWHEKLFF. The CDR3 DNA sequence: TGTGCCAGCAGCCAAGGAGGATGGCATGAAAAACTGTTTTTT.

This chain links TRBV28 with TRBJ2-7, with a weak D call TRBD2 (7 bases). The V end lost 5 bases, the J end lost 5 bases, and 13 bases lay between the germline ends. The CDR3 consists of 13 residues. Germline V CDR1 and CDR2: MDHEN, SYDVKM. CDR3 DNA: TGTGCCAGCAGTCCGGGGGGCAGGGACGAGCAGTACTTC. Translating it yields CASSPGGRDEQYF.

The DNA of the CDR3 is TGCGCCAGCAGCCCGGGTTACGAGCAGTACTTC. Protein product: CASSPGYEQYF. The chain couples TRBV5-1 to TRBJ2-7; D is undetermined. The V gene's germline CDR1 is SGHRS and CDR2 YFSETQ. Trimming left V 4 bases short and J 4 bases short, with 6 bases between. The CDR3 is made up of 11 amino acids. The entire variable domain, with the rest obtained from reference TRBV5-1 and TRBJ2-7, is as follows: KAGVTQTPRYLIKTRGQQVTLSCSPISGHRSVSWYQQTPGQGLQFLFEYFSETQRNKGNFPGRFSGRQFSNSRSEMNVSTLELGDSALYLCASSPGYEQYFGPGTRLTVT.